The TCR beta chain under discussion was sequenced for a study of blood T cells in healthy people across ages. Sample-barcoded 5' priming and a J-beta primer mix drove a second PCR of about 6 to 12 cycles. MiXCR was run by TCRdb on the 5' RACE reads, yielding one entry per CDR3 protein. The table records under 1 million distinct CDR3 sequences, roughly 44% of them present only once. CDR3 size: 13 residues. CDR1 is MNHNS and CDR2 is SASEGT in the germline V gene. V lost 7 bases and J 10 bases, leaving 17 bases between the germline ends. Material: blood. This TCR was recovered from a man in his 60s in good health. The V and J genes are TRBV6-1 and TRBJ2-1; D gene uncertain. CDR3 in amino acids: CASTARSPFEQFF. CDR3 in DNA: TGTGCCAGCACCGCCCGCTCGCCTTTCGAGCAGTTCTTC.